This T cell receptor beta chain was obtained from a study of blood T cell repertoires in COVID-19. Study as a whole: Some COVID-19 samples were acute and others convalescent; all came from the United States, Italy and Spain. Sample material is recorded as cDNA or gDNA derived from T cells, B-cell-depleted T cells, or PBMCs.

Profiled with immunoSEQ multiplex PCR; TCRdb holds only in-frame clones, not every one. Here the sample spans about 480,000 clones, about 89% being singletons. Followed over time, Seattle patients had been enrolled while infection was active. Trimming left V 7 bases short and J 1 base short, with 13 bases between. CDR1 and CDR2 (germline): GTSNPN, SVGIG (reference sequence). CDR3 length: 13 amino acids. The chain uses TRBV30 and TRBJ1-2; D is perhaps TRBD1 (6 bases). Sequencing was done on a sample of peripheral blood. The receptor's source is a woman in her forties or fifties with COVID-19, enrolled during active disease. The CDR3 region has the DNA TGTGCCTCCTACAGGGAAAATAACTATGGCTACACCTTC. As protein: CASYRENNYGYTF.